The 26 T cell receptor beta chains below were found in one sample sequenced in a study of brain T cells in children with intractable seizures. Documented time point: blood from clinic visit 5 months post-surgery; TSC patient then seizure free. Assay: immunoSEQ multiplex PCR; the TCRdb copy retains only in-frame clones and omits some. The repertoire holds 300,000 to 400,000 clones, with more than 85% as singletons. The specimen comprised peripheral blood, sampled 4 to 6 months after surgery. Every receptor here comes from a boy less than two years old with tuberous sclerosis and intractable seizures.

J is TRBJ2-1 and V is TRBV27, with D uncertain. The CDR3 has 15 amino acids. CDR1 is MNHEY, CDR2 SMNVEV, per germline (reference sequence). The V end was cut by 3 bases, the J end by 5 bases, with 14 bases between. CDR3: CASSFPSTPHNEQFF. CDR3 sequence (DNA): TGTGCCAGCAGTTTTCCCTCGACACCTCACAATGAGCAGTTCTTC.

V is TRBV24-1 and J is TRBJ1-2; TRBD1 is a possible D gene (5 bases). With 3 bases removed from V and 0 bases from J, the gap between germline ends came to 7 bases. In germline, CDR1 is KGHDR, CDR2 SFDVKD. This CDR3 is 14 amino acids long. The CDR3 nucleotides are TGTGCCACCAGTGATACAGGATCTAACTATGGCTACACCTTC. Its translation is CATSDTGSNYGYTF.

The V call is TRBV12-3 or TRBV12-4, the J call TRBJ1-1; D unclear. Trimming shortened V by 7 bases and J by 6 bases, and 9 bases separated the two germline ends. CDR3 length equals 11 residues. In DNA, the CDR3 is TGTGCCAGCACCCGCCCTCCTGAAGCTTTCTTT. Residues: CASTRPPEAFF.

This chain connects TRBV2 to TRBJ1-1; 7 nucleotides match TRBD1. Germline V gene data show CDR1 as SNHLY and CDR2 as FYNNEI. There are 14 residues in the CDR3. V trimming: 3 bases; J trimming: 3 bases; junction bases outside the gene matches: 4. Here the CDR3 DNA reads TGTGCCAGCAGTGAGCCAGGGGGGTACACTGAAGCTTTCTTT. This codes for CASSEPGGYTEAFF.

This clone was picked up a small number of times. CDR3 amino acids: CASSAGGAAYNEQFF. CDR3 nucleotide sequence: TGTGCCAGCAGCGCGGGCGGGGCCGCCTACAATGAGCAGTTCTTC. The chain has TRBV9 and TRBJ2-1, with D maybe TRBD2 (6 bases). The germline CDR1 and CDR2 sequences are SGDLS and YYNGEE. V dropped 3 bases and J dropped 2 bases, with 12 bases sitting between them. This CDR3 comprises 15 residues.

The V call is TRBV10-3, the J call TRBJ1-1; D may be TRBD1 (6 bases). In germline, CDR1 is ENHRY, CDR2 SYGVKD. The CDR3 is made up of 15 amino acids. The V and J ends lost 2 bases and 3 bases respectively, with 13 bases between them. The CDR3 DNA is TGTGCCATCAGTGAGGTGGTGGACAGCGACACTGAAGCTTTCTTT. The encoded protein is CAISEVVDSDTEAFF.

CDR3 amino acids: CASSPSQREGSYEQYF. CDR3 DNA: TGTGCCAGCAGTCCGAGCCAGCGGGAGGGCTCCTACGAGCAGTACTTC. The chain has TRBV27 and TRBJ2-7; 10 bases are shared with TRBD2. The CDR3 consists of 16 residues. CDR1 and CDR2 (germline): MNHEY, SMNVEV (reference sequence). V dropped 5 bases and J dropped 0; count of bases not matched to a gene: 7.

This clone appeared once. The rearrangement links TRBV19 to TRBJ2-2; D gene ambiguous. Germline-derived CDR1 and CDR2 are LNHDA and SQIVND (reference sequence). The CDR3 sequence is 16 residues long. V lost 3 bases and J 1 base, leaving 12 bases between the germline ends. For the CDR3, the DNA is TGTGCCAGTAGTATGAGTCGGTTGCGGAACACCGGGGAGCTGTTTTTT. Amino acids: CASSMSRLRNTGELFF.

The rearrangement links TRBV29-1 to TRBJ2-1; no reliable D call. Germline-derived CDR1 and CDR2 are SQVTM and ANQGSEA. V dropped 2 bases and J dropped 8 bases, with 10 bases sitting between them. The CDR3 is made up of 12 amino acids. The DNA for the CDR3 is TGCAGCGTTGAAAGGTTAGCCGATGAGCAGTTCTTC. This codes for CSVERLADEQFF.

The rearrangement joins TRBV6-5 to TRBJ1-2; D uncertain. CDR3 length equals 13 residues. Germline values: CDR1 MNHEY, CDR2 SVGAGI. V was clipped by 6 bases and J by 6 bases, with 14 bases between them. The CDR3 DNA reads TGTGCCAGCAGACTGGGCGGCAGAAATGGCTACACCTTC. Its protein is CASRLGGRNGYTF.

The J gene is TRBJ2-1, the V gene TRBV9; 7 nucleotides agree with TRBD1. This CDR3 is 14 amino acids long. The V gene's germline CDR1 is SGDLS and CDR2 YYNGEE. J lost 6 bases, V lost 4 bases, and 7 bases had no gene match. The CDR3 reads CASSQLWTGNEQFF. CDR3 bases: TGTGCCAGCAGCCAACTATGGACAGGCAATGAGCAGTTCTTC.

The CDR3, as DNA: TGTGCCAGTAGTCCCCGGTCCCTCTATGGCTACACCTTC. Its translation is CASSPRSLYGYTF. The chain recombines TRBV19 with TRBJ1-2; no clear D gene. V was pared by 5 bases and J by 4 bases, with 11 bases between. Per the germline V gene, CDR1 is LNHDA and CDR2 is SQIVND (reference sequence). The CDR3 loop spans 13 amino acids.

This chain joins TRBV10-1 and TRBJ2-1; 10 nucleotides align to TRBD2. The CDR3 totals 17 residues. The trim removed 4 bases at V and 9 bases at J, leaving 15 bases unmatched. Looked up from germline, CDR1 is WNHNN and CDR2 is SYGVQD (reference sequence). The DNA of the CDR3 is TGCGCCAGCAGTGCCCGTCCCGGGCTAGCGGGAGTGAGTGAGCAGTTCTTC. It encodes CASSARPGLAGVSEQFF.

This clone appeared a single time. The chain links TRBV10-3 to TRBJ2-1, with D tentatively TRBD2 (6 bases). The CDR3 has 13 amino acids. The V and J ends lost 6 bases and 6 bases respectively, with 12 bases between them. CDR1 and CDR2 (germline): ENHRY, SYGVKD. The CDR3: CAIRTNSGNEQFF. In nucleotides, the CDR3 is TGTGCCATCAGAACTAATAGCGGCAATGAGCAGTTCTTC.

For the CDR3, the DNA is TGTGCCAGCAAAGAGGAGGTGGGCACAGATACGCAGTATTTT. Protein: CASKEEVGTDTQYF. This sequence joins TRBV3-1 (or the pseudogene TRBV3-2) and TRBJ2-3; perhaps TRBD2 as D (5 bases). The germline CDR1 and CDR2 sequences are LGHDT and YNNKEL (reference sequence). The CDR3 has 14 residues. V lost 7 bases to trimming and J lost 1 base, with 12 bases between them.

The rearrangement uses TRBV5-6 and TRBJ1-3; D might be TRBD1 (6 bases). Germline CDR1 reads SGHDT; CDR2 reads YYEEEE. The CDR3 is 14 amino acids. The germline V and J ends were trimmed by 4 bases and 4 bases, with 12 bases remaining between them. The CDR3, as DNA: TGTGCCAGCAGCGAACAGGACAGAGGAAACACCATATATTTT. This codes for CASSEQDRGNTIYF.

The CDR3 loop is CASSTLYRDPGELFF. CDR3 coding DNA: TGTGCCAGCAGTACTCTCTACAGGGATCCCGGGGAGCTGTTTTTT. This chain joins TRBV7-2 and TRBJ2-2; D is possibly TRBD1 (6 bases). V was shortened by 6 bases and J by 6 bases, with 17 bases between the two germline ends. The CDR3 consists of 15 residues. The V gene's germline CDR1 is SGHTA and CDR2 FQGNSA.

V and J are TRBV27 and TRBJ2-2; tentatively, D is TRBD2 (6 bases). The CDR3 extends over 16 amino acids. Germline V gives CDR1 MNHEY, CDR2 SMNVEV (reference sequence). The V and J ends lost 6 bases and 2 bases respectively, with 16 bases between them. The CDR3 here is CASSVSGTPNTGELFF. CDR3 DNA sequence: TGTGCCAGCAGCGTCTCCGGGACTCCTAACACCGGGGAGCTGTTTTTT.

In regard to this clone: This sample also contains other DNA sequences that code for the same CDR3. The chain joins TRBV6-5 to TRBJ2-3; 10 nucleotides match TRBD1. The length of the CDR3 is 13 residues. The V gene end was trimmed by 9 bases and the J gene end by 3 bases; junction bases not matched to a gene: 3. CDR1 and CDR2 (germline): MNHEY, SVGAGI. The CDR3 nucleotides are TGTGCCAGTAGGACAGGGGGAACAGATACGCAGTATTTT. This gives the protein CASRTGGTDTQYF.

V gene TRBV7-9 combines with J gene TRBJ1-5; the D is unclear. The V end lost 8 bases, the J end lost 8 bases, and 13 bases lay between the germline ends. CDR1 and CDR2 from the germline V gene are SEHNR and FQNEAQ (reference sequence). The CDR3 length is 12 residues. The DNA for the CDR3 is TGTGCCAGCGCGACCCTGGATGAGCCCCAGCATTTT. This encodes CASATLDEPQHF.

V usage is TRBV7-2 and J usage is TRBJ2-5, with no clear D. V was cut by 4 bases and J by 4 bases, with 10 bases left in between. Germline values: CDR1 SGHTA, CDR2 FQGNSA. This CDR3 is built from 13 residues. The CDR3 region is CASSYPFGETQYF. The DNA of the CDR3 is TGTGCCAGCAGCTACCCCTTCGGAGAGACCCAGTACTTC.

The chain recombines TRBV12-3 or TRBV12-4 with TRBJ1-3; TRBD1 might be the D (5 bases). Trimming cost V 6 bases and J 6 bases, with 6 bases left between them. The length of the CDR3 is 11 residues. The CDR3, as DNA: TGTGCCAGCAGGACAGTAAACACCATATATTTT. It encodes CASRTVNTIYF.

The V call is TRBV4-2, the J call TRBJ2-7; 11 bases agree with TRBD2. With V trimmed by 0 bases and J by 9 bases, 4 bases remained unmatched. The length of the CDR3 is 14 residues. The germline V gene has CDR1 LGHNA and CDR2 YNFKEQ. This chain's CDR3 is CASSQDSGGARQYF. In DNA form, the CDR3 reads TGTGCCAGCAGCCAAGATAGCGGGGGGGCCAGGCAGTACTTC.

This chain joins TRBV11-2 and TRBJ1-1; D not certain. Germline CDR1 SGHAT, CDR2 FQNNGV. The length of the CDR3 is 11 residues. V lost 3 bases and J 3 bases, leaving 2 bases between the germline ends. The CDR3 here is CASSLYTEAFF. DNA for the CDR3: TGTGCCAGCAGCTTGTACACTGAAGCTTTCTTT.

V gene TRBV6-1 combines with J gene TRBJ1-1; 9 nucleotides line up with TRBD1. CDR3 length: 16 amino acids. CDR1 and CDR2 from the germline V gene are MNHNS and SASEGT. Unmatched junction bases numbered 5, after V lost 2 bases and J lost 1 base. In DNA, the CDR3 is TGTGCCAGCAGTGAAATGTTGGGACAGGGGAACACTGAAGCTTTCTTT. Protein: CASSEMLGQGNTEAFF.

The chain employs TRBV11-2 and TRBJ2-1; maybe TRBD2 (6 bases). The germline V gene encodes CDR1 SGHAT and CDR2 FQNNGV. The V gene lost 10 bases and the J gene lost 12 bases, with 16 bases spanning the gap. The length of the CDR3 is 11 residues. As DNA, the CDR3 is TGTGCCACCCACTTCGGGGGTGGGCAGTTCTTC. Amino acids: CATHFGGGQFF. The full variable domain, with the rest looked up from reference TRBV11-2 and TRBJ2-1, is EAGVAQSPRYKIIEKRQSVAFWCNPISGHATLYWYQQILGQGPKLLIQFQNNGVVDDSQLPKDRFSAERLKGVDSTLKIQPAKLEDSAVYLCATHFGGGQFFGPGTRLTVL.